One sample yielded the 3 T cell receptor beta chains listed below, sequenced in a study. A single record per CDR3 protein comes from TCRdb applying MiXCR to the 5' RACE reads. The repertoire consists of tens of thousands of distinct CDR3 sequences, with about 28% occurring once and the leading ten covering about 3%. Sequencing was performed on tumor-infiltrating memory CD4+ T cells sorted from the breast tumor. Subset given: memory CD4+ T cells, CD4+CD45RO+CD25-. Receptors were obtained from a female donor with breast cancer.

The chain joins TRBV20-1 to TRBJ2-2; TRBD2 agrees at 12 bases. Germline CDR1 DFQATT, CDR2 SNEGSKA (reference sequence). V lost 3 bases and J lost 6; bases outside the gene matches: 14. This CDR3 is 18 amino acids long. CDR3 region: CSARSLAGGYEGSGELFF. The CDR3 DNA is TGCAGTGCTAGGAGTCTAGCGGGAGGGTACGAGGGGTCCGGGGAGCTGTTTTTT.

CDR3: CSVNPGGSSYEQYF. The CDR3 DNA reads TGCAGCGTGAATCCCGGGGGGAGCTCCTACGAGCAGTACTTC. J is TRBJ2-7 and V is TRBV29-1; 7 bases align to TRBD2. V trimming: 6 bases; J trimming: 0 bases; junction bases outside the gene matches: 8. This CDR3 has 14 amino acids. CDR1 and CDR2 (germline): SQVTM, ANQGSEA.

V gene TRBV6-2 or TRBV6-3 combines with J gene TRBJ1-6; possible D gene TRBD1, 5 bases. The germline V gene has CDR1 MNHEY and CDR2 SVGEGT. Trimming took 6 bases from V and 9 from J, leaving 24 bases between them. The CDR3 extends over 17 amino acids. Here the CDR3 reads CASSPGVTGRGSSPLHF. CDR3 in DNA: TGTGCCAGCAGCCCCGGCGTGACGGGACGGGGATCTTCACCCCTCCACTTT.